These 11 T cell receptor beta chains originate from one sample sequenced in a study of beta chain features in type 1 diabetes. Overall study findings and caveats: All four CD4+ subsets from Type 1 diabetes patients carried moderately but significantly shorter TCRB CDR3s.

The entirety of the isolated RNA underwent reverse transcription, so expressed TCRB transcripts were sequenced. Assay used: immunoSEQ multiplex PCR; TCRdb lists only in-frame clones, some missing. The sample lists roughly 300,000 clones, 7% to 10% occurring once. No antigens are known for them. Sequences were obtained from central memory CD4+ T cells from blood. These receptors were obtained from a man in his thirties or forties with type 1 diabetes.

This clone was picked up a small number of times. The chain couples TRBV23-1 to TRBJ1-2, with 7 nucleotides matching TRBD1. TRBV23-1 is an ORF, with its function uncertain. V lost 2 bases, J lost 5 bases, and 8 bases stayed unmatched. This CDR3 spans 15 amino acids. The CDR3 here is CASSQKRQGDYGYTF. DNA of the CDR3: TGCGCCAGCAGTCAAAAACGACAGGGTGATTATGGCTACACCTTC.

This clone came up once. This rearrangement joins TRBV2 to TRBJ2-1, with a weak D call TRBD1 (6 bases). CDR3 length equals 14 residues. Germline CDR1 is SNHLY and CDR2 is FYNNEI. V gave up 5 bases and J gave up 9 bases, with 17 bases separating them. The CDR3 DNA is TGTGCCAGCAGTCGTCTTGTGGGGGCGGTTGAGCAGTTCTTC. Translation: CASSRLVGAVEQFF.

V and J are TRBV2 and TRBJ2-5, with TRBD2 matching over 9 bases. The J segment lost 5 bases and the V segment lost 5 bases, leaving 9 bases of the junction unmatched. CDR1 is SNHLY and CDR2 is FYNNEI in the germline V gene. CDR3 size: 15 residues. This CDR3 reads CASSPGTSGGETQYF. The CDR3 region has the DNA TGTGCCAGCAGTCCCGGGACCAGCGGGGGGGAGACCCAGTACTTC. The full variable domain, its missing parts supplied by reference TRBV2 and TRBJ2-5, is EPEVTQTPSHQVTQMGQEVILRCVPISNHLYFYWYRQILGQKVEFLVSFYNNEISEKSEIFDDQFSVERPDGSNFTLKIRSTKLEDSAMYFCASSPGTSGGETQYFGPGTRLLVL.

There are a few counts of this clone. The J gene is TRBJ2-3, the V gene TRBV5-1, with D uncertain. Germline lookup yields CDR1 SGHRS and CDR2 YFSETQ. The length of the CDR3 is 13 residues. V was trimmed by 6 bases and J by 2 bases, leaving 10 bases between them. CDR3 DNA sequence: TGCGCCAGCACCCCCCTTTTCACAGATACGCAGTATTTT. Translation: CASTPLFTDTQYF.

This chain links TRBV29-1 with TRBJ1-2; tentative D call: TRBD1 (5 bases). The CDR3 consists of 12 residues. V gave up 1 base and J gave up 4 bases, with 7 bases separating them. The germline CDR1 and CDR2 sequences are SQVTM and ANQGSEA. Here the CDR3 reads CSVEAGPYGYTF. CDR3 in DNA: TGCAGCGTTGAAGCGGGGCCCTATGGCTACACCTTC. Full variable domain (missing parts from reference TRBV29-1 and TRBJ1-2): SAVISQKPSRDICQRGTSLTIQCQVDSQVTMMFWYRQQPGQSLTLIATANQGSEATYESGFVIDKFPISRPNLTFSTLTVSNMSPEDSSIYLCSVEAGPYGYTFGSGTRLTVV.

This clone was seen many times. The chain links TRBV5-1 to TRBJ2-1, with 8 bases identical to TRBD2. Trimming at V came to 2 bases and at J to 8 bases, leaving 9 bases not matched to a gene. Germline lookup yields CDR1 SGHRS and CDR2 YFSETQ. This CDR3 region has 15 residues. The CDR3 region has the DNA TGCGCCAGCAGCTTCAGCGGGGGCCCCCTTTATGAGCAGTTCTTC. Encoded protein: CASSFSGGPLYEQFF.

In this sample, this clone turned up a few times. The chain couples TRBV10-3 to TRBJ1-2; D remains ambiguous. V shed 4 bases and J shed 4 bases, with 16 bases lying between them. From germline, CDR1 is ENHRY and CDR2 SYGVKD. This CDR3 is built from 15 residues. The CDR3 nucleotides read TGTGCCATCAGTGCCGGTAGCCTCGGACTCTATGGCTACACCTTC. It translates to CAISAGSLGLYGYTF.

V and J are TRBV7-8 and TRBJ2-1; 15 positions agree with TRBD2. The CDR3 totals 17 residues. In germline, CDR1 is SGHVS, CDR2 FQNEAQ. V shed 5 bases and J 13 bases; nucleotides not matched to a gene: 15. The CDR3, as DNA: TGTGCCAGCAGCCCGCCACCCCGGACTAGCGGGGGGGTGGCTCAGTTCTTC. The encoded protein is CASSPPPRTSGGVAQFF.

The chain joins TRBV7-6 to TRBJ2-5, with a possible D match to TRBD2 (6 bases). This CDR3 is built from 14 residues. V lost 1 base, J lost 9 bases, and 15 bases lay in between. CDR1 is SGHVS, CDR2 FNYEAQ, per germline. CDR3 coding DNA: TGTGCCAGCAGCTTAGAGCGGGCGTGGCGGCCCCAGTACTTC. As protein: CASSLERAWRPQYF.

Only a few counts were recorded for this clone. This chain joins TRBV5-4 and TRBJ1-1; the D gene is possibly TRBD1 (5 bases). From germline, CDR1 is SGHNT and CDR2 YYREEE (reference sequence). The CDR3 is 13 residues long. The V end lost 4 bases, the J end lost 4 bases, and 11 bases lay between the germline ends. This CDR3 reads CASSEGLGTEAFF. The CDR3 DNA reads as TGTGCCAGCAGCGAGGGGCTGGGCACTGAAGCTTTCTTT.

This clone has more than one count but fewer than ten. V is TRBV7-2 and J is TRBJ2-5; 11 nucleotides align to TRBD2. The V segment lost 5 bases and the J segment 7 bases; nucleotides outside the gene matches: 15. Looked up from germline, CDR1 is SGHTA and CDR2 is FQGNSA. The CDR3 runs to 17 residues. DNA for the CDR3: TGTGCCAGCAGCCCCTCGTATCTAGCGGGGGGAGGCGGGACCCAGTACTTC. It encodes CASSPSYLAGGGGTQYF.